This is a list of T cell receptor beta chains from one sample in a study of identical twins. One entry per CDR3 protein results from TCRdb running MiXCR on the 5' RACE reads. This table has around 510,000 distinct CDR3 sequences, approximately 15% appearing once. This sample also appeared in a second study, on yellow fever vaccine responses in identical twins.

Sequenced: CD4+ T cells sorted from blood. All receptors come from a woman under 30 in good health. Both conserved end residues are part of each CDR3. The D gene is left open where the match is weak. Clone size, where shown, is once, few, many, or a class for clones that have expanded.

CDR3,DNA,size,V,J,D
CASRHTAGALKDEQFF,TGCGCCAGCAGGCACACAGCGGGAGCTTTGAAGGATGAGCAGTTCTTC,few,TRBV4-1,TRBJ2-1,TRBD2
CSAPGAYNEQFF,TGCAGCGCCCCCGGGGCCTACAATGAGCAGTTCTTC,few,TRBV29-1,TRBJ2-1,-
CASSPGLIYNEQFF,TGCGCCAGCAGCCCGGGACTTATATACAATGAGCAGTTCTTC,-,TRBV5-1,TRBJ2-1,-
CASSLSRAGGLKTQYF,TGTGCCAGCAGTTTATCGAGGGCGGGGGGGCTTAAGACCCAGTACTTC,many,TRBV27,TRBJ2-5,TRBD2
CASSYMGESHF,TGTGCCAGCAGTTATATGGGAGAGTCACACTTC,-,TRBV28,TRBJ2-7,-
CASSLGLARYEQYF,TGTGCCAGCAGCTTAGGTCTAGCGAGATACGAGCAGTACTTC,many,TRBV11-2,TRBJ2-7,-
CASVQGSSYNEQFF,TGTGCCAGTGTCCAGGGAAGCTCCTACAATGAGCAGTTCTTC,few,TRBV6-2/TRBV6-3,TRBJ2-1,-
CASTDRTYNEQFF,TGTGCCAGCACCGACAGGACCTACAATGAGCAGTTCTTC,few,TRBV12-3/TRBV12-4,TRBJ2-1,-
CASSPQGGGYEQYF,TGTGCCAGCAGCCCACAGGGGGGTGGCTACGAGCAGTACTTC,-,TRBV5-4,TRBJ2-7,TRBD1
CASSRSSSYNSPLHF,TGTGCCAGCAGCCGTAGCAGCTCCTATAATTCACCCCTCCACTTT,few,TRBV12-3/TRBV12-4,TRBJ1-6,-
CASSPGSREQFF,TGTGCCAGCAGCCCCGGGTCCAGGGAGCAGTTCTTC,-,TRBV5-5,TRBJ2-1,-
CASSLEGGGNTEAFF,TGCGCCAGCAGCTTGGAAGGGGGCGGGAACACTGAAGCTTTCTTT,-,TRBV5-1,TRBJ1-1,TRBD1
CSAPELASGVEQYF,TGCAGTGCTCCGGAGCTAGCATCAGGGGTCGAGCAGTACTTC,few,TRBV20-1,TRBJ2-7,-
CASSIRTAKSYNEQFF,TGTGCCAGCAGCATAAGGACAGCCAAATCCTACAATGAGCAGTTCTTC,few,TRBV11-2,TRBJ2-1,-
CASSPPNDEQFF,TGTGCCAGCAGCCCCCCCAATGATGAGCAGTTCTTC,few,TRBV7-2,TRBJ2-1,-
CASSLVTGVTEAFF,TGTGCCAGCAGCTTAGTGACAGGGGTCACTGAAGCTTTCTTT,-,TRBV7-2,TRBJ1-1,TRBD1
CAISRTGEGGNQPQHF,TGTGCCATCAGTCGCACAGGGGAGGGGGGCAATCAGCCCCAGCATTTT,many,TRBV10-3,TRBJ1-5,TRBD1
CSVGSGSETQYF,TGCAGCGTTGGTTCGGGGTCGGAGACCCAGTACTTC,few,TRBV29-1,TRBJ2-5,-
CASSVQAYTEAFF,TGTGCCAGCAGCGTGCAGGCCTACACTGAAGCTTTCTTT,-,TRBV9,TRBJ1-1,-
CSAMWQTGANVLTF,TGCAGTGCTATGTGGCAGACTGGGGCCAACGTCCTGACTTTC,-,TRBV20-1,TRBJ2-6,-
CASSQFGQGWEKLFF,TGTGCCAGCAGCCAGTTCGGCCAGGGGTGGGAAAAACTGTTTTTT,-,TRBV7-2,TRBJ1-4,-
CSATTGQETQYF,TGCAGCGCTACGACAGGCCAAGAGACCCAGTACTTC,-,TRBV29-1,TRBJ2-5,-
CASSPYGQAYNEQFF,TGTGCCAGCAGTCCCTACGGACAGGCCTACAATGAGCAGTTCTTC,-,TRBV7-3,TRBJ2-1,TRBD1
CASSLAKGETQYF,TGTGCCAGCAGTTTGGCCAAAGGGGAGACCCAGTACTTC,-,TRBV28,TRBJ2-5,-
CSVGGAYEQYF,TGCAGCGTTGGAGGGGCCTACGAGCAGTACTTC,many,TRBV29-1,TRBJ2-7,-
CASSRDASTDTQYF,TGCGCCAGCAGCCGGGACGCTAGCACAGATACGCAGTATTTT,-,TRBV5-1,TRBJ2-3,-
CASGLAGGYNEQFF,TGTGCCAGCGGACTAGCGGGAGGGTACAATGAGCAGTTCTTC,few,TRBV7-2,TRBJ2-1,TRBD2
CASSGSGQTGLSTDTQYF,TGCGCCAGCAGTGGCTCGGGACAGACGGGACTCAGCACAGATACGCAGTATTTT,-,TRBV10-1,TRBJ2-3,-
CASSLAGAGGGEKLFF,TGTGCCAGCAGCTTAGCCGGGGCAGGGGGCGGTGAAAAACTGTTTTTT,-,TRBV11-2,TRBJ1-4,TRBD1
CSASRDRVNTEAFF,TGCAGTGCTAGCCGGGACAGGGTGAACACTGAAGCTTTCTTT,few,TRBV20-1,TRBJ1-1,TRBD1
CASSTGQGVNGYTF,TGTGCCAGCAGCACGGGACAGGGGGTAAATGGCTACACCTTC,-,TRBV7-9,TRBJ1-2,TRBD1
CSASDKNTEAFF,TGCAGTGCTAGTGACAAGAACACTGAAGCTTTCTTT,many,TRBV20-1,TRBJ1-1,-
CASSEVSEAFF,TGTGCCAGCAGTGAGGTGAGTGAAGCTTTCTTT,-,TRBV6-1,TRBJ1-1,-
CSDMAGGTDTQYF,TGCAGTGATATGGCGGGTGGTACAGATACGCAGTATTTT,-,TRBV20-1,TRBJ2-3,-
CASGESGLSYNEQFF,TGTGCCAGCGGGGAAAGCGGGCTAAGTTACAATGAGCAGTTCTTC,-,TRBV28,TRBJ2-1,-
CASSPPSPPYEQYF,TGTGCCAGCAGTCCTCCCTCCCCCCCCTACGAGCAGTACTTC,many,TRBV12-3/TRBV12-4,TRBJ2-7,-
CASSSLGTGEETQYF,TGTGCCAGCAGTTCTCTTGGGACAGGGGAAGAGACCCAGTACTTC,few,TRBV6-5,TRBJ2-5,TRBD1
CASSGGPGGETQYF,TGTGCCAGCAGCGGGGGCCCCGGTGGGGAGACCCAGTACTTC,few,TRBV9,TRBJ2-5,-
CASSLSTVSYSGYQYEQYF,TGTGCCAGCAGTTTATCCACAGTGAGTTACTCAGGTTACCAATACGAGCAGTACTTC,few,TRBV27,TRBJ2-7,-
CASGHRGPGEAFF,TGTGCCAGCGGGCACAGGGGGCCGGGGGAAGCTTTCTTT,-,TRBV27,TRBJ1-1,TRBD1
CASSLTGFGTGELFF,TGTGCCAGCAGTTTAACAGGTTTTGGCACCGGGGAGCTGTTTTTT,many,TRBV12-3/TRBV12-4,TRBJ2-2,-
CASSWRGLDQETQYF,TGCGCCAGCAGCTGGCGGGGGTTGGACCAAGAGACCCAGTACTTC,few,TRBV5-1,TRBJ2-5,TRBD2
CASSVAVYEQYF,TGTGCCAGCAGTGTCGCGGTCTACGAGCAGTACTTC,-,TRBV2,TRBJ2-7,-
CASIGQGVGGELFF,TGTGCCAGCATCGGACAGGGAGTCGGCGGGGAGCTGTTTTTT,-,TRBV2,TRBJ2-2,TRBD1
CASSTGVLNEQYF,TGTGCCAGCAGCACAGGGGTTCTCAACGAGCAGTACTTC,-,TRBV28,TRBJ2-7,TRBD1
CASTQGDGRTDTQYF,TGCGCCAGCACTCAGGGAGACGGACGCACAGATACGCAGTATTTT,few,TRBV10-1,TRBJ2-3,-
CATSRDRAGGGYEQFF,TGTGCCACCAGCAGAGATAGAGCGGGAGGAGGCTATGAGCAGTTCTTC,-,TRBV15,TRBJ2-1,TRBD2
CASSQAGTVTGELFF,TGTGCCAGCAGCCAAGCCGGGACAGTAACCGGGGAGCTGTTTTTT,-,TRBV3-1,TRBJ2-2,TRBD1
CSGTGTTGWDQYF,TGCAGCGGAACCGGGACTACAGGTTGGGACCAGTACTTC,many,TRBV29-1,TRBJ2-5,TRBD2